This T cell receptor beta chain was captured in a study of T cell repertoires in cytomegalovirus infection. Study background: Indications came from public TCR beta signatures; they pointed to CMV infection and to a matching HLA type.

This clonotype was picked up a small number of times. Its antigen remains unidentified. TCRdb redid the calling of the reads with MiXCR, one entry per CDR3 protein. The table lists about 310,000 distinct CDR3 sequences, approximately 25% of them singletons. This specimen consisted of cultured PBMCs, obtained from culture after CMV antigen stimulation. The source is a human donor in good health (CMV status not recorded). Some clones in this sample may be carry-over from other donors' samples.

The CDR3 loop reads CASSPLGLARNEQFF. For the CDR3, the DNA is TGTGCCAGCTCACCACTTGGCCTAGCGAGGAATGAGCAGTTCTTC. This chain links TRBV18 with TRBJ2-1; TRBD2 might be the D (6 bases). The length of the CDR3 is 15 residues. With 1 base removed from V and 7 bases from J, the gap between germline ends came to 14 bases. Germline CDR1 KGHSH, CDR2 LQKENI.